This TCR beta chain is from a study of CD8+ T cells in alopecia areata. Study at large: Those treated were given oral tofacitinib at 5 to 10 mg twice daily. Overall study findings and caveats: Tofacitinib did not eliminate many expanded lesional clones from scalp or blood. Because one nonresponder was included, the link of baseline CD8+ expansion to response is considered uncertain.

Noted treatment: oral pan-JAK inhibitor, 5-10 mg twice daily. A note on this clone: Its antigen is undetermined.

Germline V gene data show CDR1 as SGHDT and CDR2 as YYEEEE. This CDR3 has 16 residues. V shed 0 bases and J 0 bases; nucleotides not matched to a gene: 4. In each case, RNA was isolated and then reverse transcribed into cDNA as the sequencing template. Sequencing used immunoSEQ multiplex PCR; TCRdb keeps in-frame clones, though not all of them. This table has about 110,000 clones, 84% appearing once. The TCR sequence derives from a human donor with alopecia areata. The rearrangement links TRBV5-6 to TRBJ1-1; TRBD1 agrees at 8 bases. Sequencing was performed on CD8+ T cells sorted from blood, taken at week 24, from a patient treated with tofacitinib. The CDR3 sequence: CASSLVRTGMNTEAFF. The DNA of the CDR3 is TGTGCCAGCAGCTTGGTACGGACAGGGATGAACACTGAAGCTTTCTTT.